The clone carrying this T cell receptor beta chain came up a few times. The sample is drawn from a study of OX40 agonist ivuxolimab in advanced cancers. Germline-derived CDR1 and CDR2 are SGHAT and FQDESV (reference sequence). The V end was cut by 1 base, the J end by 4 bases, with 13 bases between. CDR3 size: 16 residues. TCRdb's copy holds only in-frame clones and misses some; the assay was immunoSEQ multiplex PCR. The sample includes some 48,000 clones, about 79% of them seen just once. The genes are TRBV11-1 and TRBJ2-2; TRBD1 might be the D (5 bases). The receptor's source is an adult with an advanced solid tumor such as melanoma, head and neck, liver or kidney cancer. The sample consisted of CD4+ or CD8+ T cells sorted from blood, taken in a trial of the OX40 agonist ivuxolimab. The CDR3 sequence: CASSLEQGYGTGELFF. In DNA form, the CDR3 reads TGTGCCAGCAGCTTAGAGCAGGGTTACGGCACCGGGGAGCTGTTTTTT.